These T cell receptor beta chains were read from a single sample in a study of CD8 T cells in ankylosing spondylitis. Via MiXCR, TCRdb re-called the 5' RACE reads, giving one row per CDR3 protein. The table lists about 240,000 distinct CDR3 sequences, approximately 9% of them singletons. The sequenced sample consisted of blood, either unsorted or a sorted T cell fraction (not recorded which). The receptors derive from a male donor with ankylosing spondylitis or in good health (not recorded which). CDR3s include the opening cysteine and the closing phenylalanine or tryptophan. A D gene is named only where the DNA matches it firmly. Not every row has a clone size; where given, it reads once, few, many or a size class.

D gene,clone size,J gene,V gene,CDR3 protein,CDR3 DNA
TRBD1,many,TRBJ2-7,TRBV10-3,CAISRTGTGRYEQYF,TGTGCCATCAGTCGGACCGGGACAGGGCGTTACGAGCAGTACTTC
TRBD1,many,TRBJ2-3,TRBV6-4,CASRPQGETDTQYF,TGTGCCAGCAGACCACAGGGGGAGACAGATACGCAGTATTTT
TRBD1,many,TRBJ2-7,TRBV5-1,CASSRGQGVYEQYF,TGCGCCAGCAGCCGGGGACAGGGAGTCTACGAGCAGTACTTC
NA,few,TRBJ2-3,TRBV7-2,CASSFVRAENTQYF,TGTGCCAGCAGCTTTGTTCGGGCCGAGAATACGCAGTATTTT
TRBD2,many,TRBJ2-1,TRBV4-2,CASSQGGLGVFF,TGTGCCAGCAGCCAAGGGGGACTAGGCGTGTTCTTC
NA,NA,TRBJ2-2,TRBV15,CATSRGTTSNTGELFF,TGTGCCACCAGCAGAGGGACTACCTCGAACACCGGGGAGCTGTTTTTT
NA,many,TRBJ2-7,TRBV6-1,CASMEGSYEQYF,TGTGCCAGCATGGAAGGGTCCTACGAGCAGTACTTC
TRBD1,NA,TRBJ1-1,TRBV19,CASSPGLGTALEAFF,TGTGCCAGTAGTCCCGGACTAGGGACAGCCCTTGAAGCTTTCTTT
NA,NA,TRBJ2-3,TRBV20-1,CSARGVSSTDTQYF,TGCAGTGCTAGAGGCGTGTCTAGCACAGATACGCAGTATTTT
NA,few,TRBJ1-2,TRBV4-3,CASSQDSGQSLYGYTF,TGCGCCAGCAGCCAAGATTCGGGGCAGTCACTCTATGGCTACACCTTC
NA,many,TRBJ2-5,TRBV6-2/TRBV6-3,CASNQDYLRTQYF,TGTGCCAGCAACCAGGACTATTTAAGGACCCAGTACTTC
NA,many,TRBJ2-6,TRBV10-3,CAISEEGPSFSGANVLTF,TGTGCCATCAGTGAAGAGGGGCCCTCGTTCTCTGGGGCCAACGTCCTGACTTTC
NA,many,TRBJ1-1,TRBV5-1,CASSALQGRNTEAFF,TGCGCCAGCAGCGCCCTACAGGGTCGGAACACTGAAGCTTTCTTT
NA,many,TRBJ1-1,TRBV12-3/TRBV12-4,CASSNRVNTEAFF,TGTGCCAGCTCCAACAGGGTTAACACTGAAGCTTTCTTT
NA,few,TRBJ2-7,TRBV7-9,CASSPNLGVIEQYF,TGTGCCAGCAGCCCTAACCTCGGGGTAATCGAGCAGTACTTC
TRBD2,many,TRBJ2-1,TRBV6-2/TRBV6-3,CASSYSMGLAGGHEQFF,TGTGCCAGCAGTTACTCCATGGGACTAGCGGGGGGGCATGAGCAGTTCTTC
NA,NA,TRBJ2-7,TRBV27,CASRAGSPYEQYF,TGTGCCAGCAGGGCAGGGAGCCCCTACGAGCAGTACTTC
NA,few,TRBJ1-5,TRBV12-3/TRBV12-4,CASSLRESGQPQHF,TGTGCCAGCAGTTTACGGGAATCGGGTCAGCCCCAGCATTTT
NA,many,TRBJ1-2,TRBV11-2,CASSSESLGYTF,TGTGCCAGCAGCTCTGAGTCCCTCGGCTACACCTTC
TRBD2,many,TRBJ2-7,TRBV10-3,CAIKSGRAYEQYF,TGTGCCATCAAGAGCGGGAGGGCCTACGAGCAGTACTTC
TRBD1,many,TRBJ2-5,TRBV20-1,CSARDWRTGMGQETQYF,TGCAGTGCTAGAGATTGGCGGACAGGGATGGGGCAAGAGACCCAGTACTTC
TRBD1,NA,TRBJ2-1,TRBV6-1,CASRRDSSYNEKFF,TGTGCCAGCAGGAGGGACAGCTCCTACAATGAGAAGTTCTTC
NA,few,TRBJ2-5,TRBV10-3,CAISLTGQETQYF,TGTGCCATCAGTTTGACGGGACAAGAGACCCAGTACTTC